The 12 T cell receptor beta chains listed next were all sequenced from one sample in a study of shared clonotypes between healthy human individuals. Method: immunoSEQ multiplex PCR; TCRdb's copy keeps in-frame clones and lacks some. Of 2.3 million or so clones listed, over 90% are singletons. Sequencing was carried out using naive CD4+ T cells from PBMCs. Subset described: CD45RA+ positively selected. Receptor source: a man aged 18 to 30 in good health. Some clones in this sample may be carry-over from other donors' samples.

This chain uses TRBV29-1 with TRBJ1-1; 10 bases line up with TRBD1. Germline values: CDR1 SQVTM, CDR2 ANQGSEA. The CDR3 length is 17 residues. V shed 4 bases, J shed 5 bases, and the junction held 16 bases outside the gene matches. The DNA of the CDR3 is TGCAGCGTTGGGCCCGGACAGGGGGAGGGAAGGAAGACTGAAGCTTTCTTT. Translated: CSVGPGQGEGRKTEAFF.

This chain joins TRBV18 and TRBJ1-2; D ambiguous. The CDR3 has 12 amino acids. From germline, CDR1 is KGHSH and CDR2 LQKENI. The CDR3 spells CVTSRALDGYTF. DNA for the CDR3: TGTGTCACGTCCCGAGCATTGGATGGCTACACCTTC. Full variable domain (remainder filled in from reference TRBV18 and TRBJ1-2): NAGVMQNPRHLVRRRGQEARLRCSPMKGHSHVYWYRQLPEEGLKFMVYLQKENIIDESGMPKERFSAEFPKEGPSILRIQQVVRGDSAAYFCVTSRALDGYTFGSGTRLTVV.

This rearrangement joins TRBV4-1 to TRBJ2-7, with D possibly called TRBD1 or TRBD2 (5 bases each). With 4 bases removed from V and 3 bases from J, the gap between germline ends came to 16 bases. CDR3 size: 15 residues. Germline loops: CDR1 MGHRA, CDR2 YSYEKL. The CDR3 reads CASSLEAGSDYEQYF. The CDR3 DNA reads TGCGCCAGCAGCCTGGAGGCAGGGTCCGACTACGAGCAGTACTTC.

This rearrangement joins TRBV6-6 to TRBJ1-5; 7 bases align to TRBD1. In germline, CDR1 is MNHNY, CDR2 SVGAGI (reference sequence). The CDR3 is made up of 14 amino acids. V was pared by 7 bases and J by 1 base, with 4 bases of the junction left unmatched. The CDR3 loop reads CASTDRESNQPQHF. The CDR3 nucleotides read TGTGCCAGCACCGACAGGGAAAGCAATCAGCCCCAGCATTTT.

CDR3 nucleotides: TGCGCCAGCAGCTTGGCGCGGCTTTATGGACTGGAGGGTGCAGATACGCAGTATTTT. Translation: CASSLARLYGLEGADTQYF. The V call is TRBV5-1, the J call TRBJ2-3; perhaps TRBD2 as D (6 bases). Trimming shortened V by 0 bases and J by 4 bases, and 24 bases separated the two germline ends. Germline-derived CDR1 and CDR2 are SGHRS and YFSETQ. The CDR3 spans 19 residues.

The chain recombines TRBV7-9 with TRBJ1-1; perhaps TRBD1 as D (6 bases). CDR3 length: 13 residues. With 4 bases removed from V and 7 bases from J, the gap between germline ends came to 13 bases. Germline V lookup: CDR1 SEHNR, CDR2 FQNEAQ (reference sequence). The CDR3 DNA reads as TGTGCCAGCAGCTCCGGGGGGCAGGGTGAAGCTTTCTTT. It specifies CASSSGGQGEAFF. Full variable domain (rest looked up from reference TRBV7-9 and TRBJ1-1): DTGVSQNPRHKITKRGQNVTFRCDPISEHNRLYWYRQTLGQGPEFLTYFQNEAQLEKSRLLSDRFSAERPKGSFSTLEIQRTEQGDSAMYLCASSSGGQGEAFFGQGTRLTVV.

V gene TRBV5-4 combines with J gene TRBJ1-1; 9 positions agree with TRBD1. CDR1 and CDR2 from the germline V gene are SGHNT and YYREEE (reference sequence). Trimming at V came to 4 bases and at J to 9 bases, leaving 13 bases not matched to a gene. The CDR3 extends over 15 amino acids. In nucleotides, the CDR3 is TGTGCCAGCAGCAGCTCGGGACAGGGTTGGCCCAAAGCTTTCTTT. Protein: CASSSSGQGWPKAFF. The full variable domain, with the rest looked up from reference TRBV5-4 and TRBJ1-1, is ETGVTQSPTHLIKTRGQQVTLRCSSQSGHNTVSWYQQALGQGPQFIFQYYREEENGRGNFPPRFSGLQFPNYSSELNVNALELDDSALYLCASSSSGQGWPKAFFGQGTRLTVV.

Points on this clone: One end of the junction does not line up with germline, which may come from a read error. The CDR3 here is CAWSDRDAQYF. CDR3 nucleotide sequence: TGTGCCTGGAGTGATAGAGATGCGCAGTATTTT. This sequence joins TRBV30 and TRBJ2-3; D is unresolved. Germline loops: CDR1 GTSNPN, CDR2 SVGIG (reference sequence). CDR3 length equals 11 residues.

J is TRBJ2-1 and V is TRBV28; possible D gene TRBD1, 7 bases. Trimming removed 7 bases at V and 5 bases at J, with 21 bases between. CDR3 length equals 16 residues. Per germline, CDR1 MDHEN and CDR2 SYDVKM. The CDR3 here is CASTQAQGGSHNEQFF. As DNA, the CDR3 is TGTGCCAGCACCCAAGCCCAGGGGGGAAGCCACAATGAGCAGTTCTTC.

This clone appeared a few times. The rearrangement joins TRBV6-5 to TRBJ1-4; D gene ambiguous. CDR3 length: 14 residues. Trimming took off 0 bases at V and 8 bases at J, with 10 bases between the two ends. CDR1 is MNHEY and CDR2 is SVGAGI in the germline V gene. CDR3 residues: CASSYSSGREKLFF. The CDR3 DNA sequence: TGTGCCAGCAGTTACTCCTCCGGACGGGAAAAACTGTTTTTT.

The CDR3 loop is CASTYYQTRSTGELFF. As DNA, the CDR3 is TGTGCCAGCACCTATTACCAAACCCGGAGCACCGGGGAGCTGTTTTTT. The chain uses TRBV7-9 and TRBJ2-2; no clear D gene. CDR3 length: 16 amino acids. CDR1 SEHNR and CDR2 FQNEAQ come from the germline V gene (reference sequence). Trimming removed 7 bases from V and 4 bases from J, with 19 bases in between.

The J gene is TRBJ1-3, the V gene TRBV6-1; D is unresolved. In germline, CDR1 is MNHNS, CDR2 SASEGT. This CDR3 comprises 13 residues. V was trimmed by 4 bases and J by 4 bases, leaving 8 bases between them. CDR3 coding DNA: TGTGCCAGCAGTGTCTCGCGGGGAAACACCATATATTTT. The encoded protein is CASSVSRGNTIYF.